This T cell receptor beta chain was retrieved from a study of blood T cell repertoires in COVID-19. Across the study: Acute and convalescent COVID-19 specimens originated in the United States, Italy and Spain. T cells, B-cell-depleted T cells, or PBMCs provided the cDNA or gDNA that served as material.

The germline V gene has CDR1 SQVTM and CDR2 ANQGSEA. The CDR3 contains 12 residues. Trimming shortened V by 5 bases and J by 0 bases, and 4 bases separated the two germline ends. In the source study's methods: Estimates of nucleated cell counts were drawn from the amplification of reference gene primers. Profiling relied on immunoSEQ multiplex PCR, and the TCRdb table lists in-frame clones only, not all of them. The V and J calls and clone size come from that table; D and trimming were worked out from the DNA. Here the sample spans just under 350,000 clones, around four fifths being singletons. The sample was peripheral blood. The chain links TRBV29-1 to TRBJ1-4; D is uncertain. The receptor was derived from a young man with active or convalescent COVID-19. CDR3 sequence (DNA): TGCAGCGTTACTACAACTAATGAAAAACTGTTTTTT. This codes for CSVTTTNEKLFF.